The clone carrying this TCR beta chain has at least ten counts. Antigen unknown. Genomic DNA constituted the template upon which TCR beta VDJ and CDR3 profiling was performed. One entry per CDR3 protein, called by TCRdb with MiXCR from the reads. Among about 180,000 distinct CDR3 sequences listed, approximately 46% were seen once. These data are taken from a study of CD8+CD57+ T cells in acquired aplastic anemia. Overall study: There were some 9.8 million reads, on average, for CD4+ cells from healthy donors. Study outcomes and limitations: Patients and controls shared under 30 CD8+ CDR3 sequences, highly expressed in patients.

The CDR3 has 14 amino acids. The ends lost 5 bases at V and 4 bases at J; junction bases unmatched: 6. Specimen: sorted CD4+, CD8+, or CD8+CD57+ T cells (not recorded which) from PBMCs. This chain links TRBV12-3 or TRBV12-4 with TRBJ2-3; 7 bases are a match to TRBD1. This receptor was taken from a human donor in good health. Here the CDR3 reads CASSNRGQPDTQYF. DNA of the CDR3: TGTGCCAGCAGTAACAGGGGCCAGCCAGATACGCAGTATTTT.